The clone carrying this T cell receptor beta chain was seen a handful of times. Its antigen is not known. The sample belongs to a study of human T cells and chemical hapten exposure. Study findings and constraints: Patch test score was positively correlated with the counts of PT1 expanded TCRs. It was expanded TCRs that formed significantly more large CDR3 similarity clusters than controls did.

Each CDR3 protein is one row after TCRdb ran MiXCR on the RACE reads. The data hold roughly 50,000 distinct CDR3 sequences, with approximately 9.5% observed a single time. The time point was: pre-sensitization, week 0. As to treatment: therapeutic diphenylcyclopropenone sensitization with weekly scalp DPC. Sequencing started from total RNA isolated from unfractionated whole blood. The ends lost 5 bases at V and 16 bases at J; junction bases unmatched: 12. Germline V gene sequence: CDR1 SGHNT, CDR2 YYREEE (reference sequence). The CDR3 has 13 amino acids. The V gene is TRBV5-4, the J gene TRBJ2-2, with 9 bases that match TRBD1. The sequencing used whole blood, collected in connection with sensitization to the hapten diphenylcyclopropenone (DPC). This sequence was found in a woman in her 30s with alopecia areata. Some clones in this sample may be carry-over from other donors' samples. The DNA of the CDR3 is TGTGCCAGCAGTTTTTACCCGGGACAGGGCCAGTTTTTT. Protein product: CASSFYPGQGQFF.